Given below is one T cell receptor beta chain in context. Relative to the germline gene, one junction end is altered; a read error may explain this. The CDR3 is made up of 16 amino acids. The V gene's germline CDR1 is MDHEN and CDR2 SYDVKM. This sample is drawn from a study of blood T cell repertoires in COVID-19. Original methodology: Nucleated cell counts were estimated from reference gene primer amplification. Assay: immunoSEQ multiplex PCR; the TCRdb copy retains only in-frame clones and omits some. Clone size and the V and J calls come from that table; the DNA yielded D and trimming. This repertoire shows fewer than 15,000 clones, approximately 91% found once; its top ten account for about 15%.

Sequenced input: peripheral blood. The genes are TRBV28 and TRBJ1-6, with D perhaps matching TRBD1 (5 bases). The source is a human donor in a cohort sampled during active COVID-19. The CDR3 spells CASSLYRGSNNSPLHF. The CDR3 DNA reads TGTGCCAGCAGTTTATATAGGGGCTCCAATAATTCACCCCTCCACTTT.